This T cell receptor beta chain was identified in a study of T cell responses to AZD1222 COVID-19 vaccine (dated by TCRdb to the early 2020s). With respect to the entire study: TCR sequencing covered over 230 trial participants: 200 to 220 given two doses of AZD1222 and 26 given two doses of MenACWY control vaccine. Trial participants were enrolled by age into 18-55, 56-69 and 70-plus year subgroups, with about 150, 28 and 57 TCR-sequenced participants respectively. The full study reports these points: In the small 56-69-year group, the increase in depth fell short of significance, most likely because of low power. Conclusions about previously exposed vaccinees are limited, since just five or six AZD1222 recipients were seropositive for SARS-CoV-2 at baseline. After two AZD1222 doses, both the breadth and the depth of spike-specific TCRs were significantly higher than at day 0 and than in MenACWY recipients. Because no day 14 peak-response samples were available, repertoires were characterized only after the peak T cell response. CD4 TCRs associated with the vaccine covered the entire spike protein, and the dominant responses were in regions 160-218 and 743-854. Participants were mostly white British and included more females than males, and it was suggested by the authors that clonal diversity may have been underestimated. Epitopes outside the regions mutated in the B.1.351 and B.1.1.7 variants were reportedly recognized by nearly half of the unique spike-specific TCRs.

Notes on this clone: Its antigen remains undetermined. Within one base of it there is no much larger clone, and no base qualities were kept.

The CDR3 regions of human TCRbeta chains were analyzed by immunosequencing. The paper's processing steps were these. Repertoire TCRs were matched against a reference library of SARS-CoV-2-specific TCRs generated with the MIRA antigen-specificity platform. Breadth was defined as the fraction of unique TCRs that were SARS-CoV-2-associated. Depth was defined as the fraction of total T cells that were SARS-CoV-2-associated. Using the MIRA data, each spike-specific TCR was mapped to the spike region that the TCR reacts to and placed in a CD4 or CD8 class. Log10-transformed breadth and depth values were compared by one-way ANOVA with Sidak's multiple comparisons tests. Drawn from immuneACCESS, this table holds only the in-frame rearrangements with V and J called that TCRdb kept. Clones are partly lost; checked studies trace under half to an unresolved V gene and leave the rest unexplained. For V, J and clone size, that table is used; D and trimming come from the DNA. This sample gives approximately 46,000 clones in total; approximately 90% of them show up just once. The top ten clones comprise 0.95% to 1.2% of the sample.

The V and J ends are trimmed by 5 bases and 8 bases, leaving 9 bases between them. The germline V gene encodes CDR1 LGHDT and CDR2 YNNKEL (reference sequence). The CDR3 sequence holds 12 residues, the cysteine and phenylalanine included. Just the 36-base CDR3 DNA is kept, in frame starting at base 1. What this sample's time point label stands for: about 28 days (+/-7) after the second vaccine dose. AZD1222 recipients with second doses at about 4 weeks or about 12 weeks were pooled, because spike-specific TCR depth and breadth did not differ between schedules. Vaccinee samples were obtained from the UK trials COV001 and COV002, which included a single-blind randomized controlled phase 2/3 trial of AZD1222 (ChAdOx1 nCoV-19) in healthy adults. Trial participant PBMC samples were collected at day 0 and day 28 after the second dose for TCRbeta chain sequencing.

The chain employs TRBV3-1 (or the pseudogene TRBV3-2) and TRBJ1-4; tentative D gene TRBD1, with 5 bases matching. The specimen comprised peripheral blood, sampled 28 days after the second AZD1222 dose. This sequence was found in an adult who received the AZD1222 COVID-19 vaccine. Read as DNA, the sequence is TGTGCCAGCAGCTACTGGGGCGAAAAACTGTTTTTT. The encoded protein is CASSYWGEKLFF.